Below are 28 T cell receptor beta chains sequenced from a single sample in a study of blood T cells in healthy people across ages. Then a second PCR, running about 7 to 11 cycles, was carried out with a sample-barcoded 5' primer and a J-beta primer mix. Each CDR3 protein is one row after TCRdb ran MiXCR on the 5' RACE reads. The sample includes about 720,000 distinct CDR3 sequences, about 24% seen only once; the top ten take around a fifth. Sequenced: blood. The receptor source for this set is a man aged 70-80 years in good health.

This sequence joins TRBV24-1 and TRBJ2-1, with D unclear. The CDR3 runs to 15 residues. Trimming took 1 base from V and 2 from J, leaving 8 bases between them. Germline V gene data show CDR1 as KGHDR and CDR2 as SFDVKD. CDR3 amino acids: CATSDFRIPYNEQFF. The CDR3 DNA follows: TGTGCCACCAGTGATTTCAGGATCCCCTACAATGAGCAGTTCTTC.

The chain uses TRBV18 and TRBJ2-1, with 7 bases that match TRBD2. Germline V CDR1 and CDR2: KGHSH, LQKENI. V lost 3 bases and J lost 5; bases outside the gene matches: 10. The CDR3 is made up of 16 amino acids. The CDR3, as DNA: TGTGCCAGCTCACCCGGGCTAGAGCGGGGAAACAATGAGCAGTTCTTC. It codes for CASSPGLERGNNEQFF.

The chain couples TRBV6-2 or TRBV6-3 to TRBJ1-1, with D perhaps matching TRBD1 (5 bases). The CDR3 has 14 amino acids. Germline CDR1 is MNHEY and CDR2 is SVGEGT. Trimming shortened V by 6 bases and J by 8 bases, and 19 bases separated the two germline ends. CDR3 nucleotides: TGTGCCAGCAGGGGGACGGCCAGTACACTAGAAGCTTTCTTT. It specifies CASRGTASTLEAFF.

The chain couples TRBV12-3 or TRBV12-4 to TRBJ1-1, with 7 bases lining up with TRBD1. Trimming took 6 bases from V and 5 from J; bases not matched to a gene: 6. The CDR3 loop spans 13 amino acids. The CDR3, as DNA: TGTGCCAGCAGGTCGACAGGGCGGACTGAAGCTTTCTTT. Its protein is CASRSTGRTEAFF.

The CDR3 sequence: CASSSSWRDETQYF. CDR3 bases: TGTGCCAGCAGCTCTTCTTGGAGGGATGAGACCCAGTACTTC. The genes are TRBV5-5 and TRBJ2-5; possibly TRBD2 for D (6 bases). The germline V gene has CDR1 SGHKS and CDR2 YYEKEE (reference sequence). With 3 bases removed from V and 5 bases from J, the gap between germline ends came to 14 bases. The CDR3 runs to 14 residues.

This clonotype was found a few times. The CDR3 coding sequence is TGTGCCAGCAGCTTGGATCGGCCTAGCGGGACAGATACGCAGTATTTT. Translated: CASSLDRPSGTDTQYF. The chain combines TRBV7-3 with TRBJ2-3; 8 bases fit TRBD2. Trimming cost V 3 bases and J 3 bases; bases outside gene matches: 8. The germline V gene has CDR1 SGHTA and CDR2 FQGTGA. The length of the CDR3 is 16 residues.

The chain is built from TRBV7-7 and TRBJ2-1; 8 bases fit TRBD1. This CDR3 region has 15 residues. Germline-derived CDR1 and CDR2 are SSHAT and FNYEAQ (reference sequence). V lost 4 bases to trimming and J lost 4 bases; unmatched junction nucleotides: 6. DNA for the CDR3: TGTGCCAGCAGCTCTGGGACAGGCGATTACAATGAGCAGTTCTTC. Translated: CASSSGTGDYNEQFF.

This clonotype was recorded only once. The chain carries TRBV5-1 and TRBJ1-2; D not resolved. V was cut by 5 bases and J by 6 bases, with 8 bases left in between. This CDR3 spans 11 amino acids. Germline-derived CDR1 and CDR2 are SGHRS and YFSETQ. This chain's CDR3 is CASREMDGYTF. The CDR3 coding sequence is TGCGCCAGCAGGGAGATGGATGGCTACACCTTC.

The V call is TRBV29-1, the J call TRBJ1-2, with no clear D. Germline assignment: CDR1 SQVTM and CDR2 ANQGSEA. V shed 7 bases and J shed 1 base, with 10 bases lying between them. The CDR3 is 12 amino acids. The CDR3 nucleotides read TGCAGCGGGGGTACATTTAACTATGGCTACACCTTC. It translates to CSGGTFNYGYTF.

This clonotype has just a few counts. This sequence joins TRBV20-1 and TRBJ1-4; 11 positions match TRBD1. Germline CDR1 is DFQATT and CDR2 is SNEGSKA (reference sequence). J lost 0 bases, V lost 4 bases, and 7 bases had no gene match. There are 17 residues in the CDR3. The CDR3 sequence is CSAKGQGVGATNEKLFF. The CDR3 DNA is TGCAGTGCTAAGGGACAGGGGGTAGGGGCAACTAATGAAAAACTGTTTTTT.

This clonotype was observed at least ten times. The chain uses TRBV5-4 and TRBJ2-5; 7 bases map to TRBD2. The J segment lost 1 base and the V segment lost 0 bases, leaving 3 bases of the junction unmatched. The CDR3 is 15 residues long. The germline gives CDR1 SGHNT, CDR2 YYREEE (reference sequence). As DNA, the CDR3 is TGTGCCAGCAGCTTGGCCAGCGGGATCCAAGAGACCCAGTACTTC. Its protein is CASSLASGIQETQYF.

V gene TRBV29-1 combines with J gene TRBJ1-1, with 7 bases identical to TRBD1. The V gene end was trimmed by 1 base and the J gene end by 9 bases; junction bases not matched to a gene: 2. The germline gives CDR1 SQVTM, CDR2 ANQGSEA. The CDR3 is made up of 11 amino acids. The CDR3 region is CSVEATGKAFF. The CDR3 nucleotides are TGCAGCGTTGAAGCGACAGGGAAAGCTTTCTTT.

With respect to this clonotype: One end of the junction does not line up with germline, which may come from a read error. The chain employs TRBV7-2 and TRBJ2-7; unclear D gene. TRBJ2-5 explains the end of the DNA better; the J call may be wrong. CDR1 is SGHTA, CDR2 FQGNSA, per germline. The CDR3 length is 14 residues. This chain's CDR3 is CASRDDTGQGTQYF. The CDR3 nucleotides are TGTGCCAGCAGGGACGATACTGGCCAAGGGACCCAGTACTTC.

This clonotype appeared a few times. The chain combines TRBV18 with TRBJ2-5; 15 bases are shared with TRBD2. The J call may be mistaken, given a closer DNA end match to TRBJ2-1. This CDR3 is 16 amino acids long. The germline CDR1 and CDR2 sequences are KGHSH and LQKENI. The CDR3 DNA sequence: TGTGCCAGCTCACAAGGACTAGCGGGAGGGACGAATGAGCAGTTCTTC. Translation: CASSQGLAGGTNEQFF.

This chain links TRBV3-1 with TRBJ1-2, with 7 bases aligning to TRBD1. V was clipped by 1 base and J by 3 bases; unmatched bases: 2. Germline loops: CDR1 LGHDT, CDR2 YNNKEL (reference sequence). This CDR3 has 14 amino acids. DNA for the CDR3: TGTGCCAGCAGCCAAGTACAGGGGTACTATGGCTACACCTTC. Protein product: CASSQVQGYYGYTF. Combining the CDR3 with reference TRBV3-1 and TRBJ1-2 gives the whole variable domain DTAVSQTPKYLVTQMGNDKSIKCEQNLGHDTMYWYKQDSKKFLKIMFSYNNKELIINETVPNRFSPKSPDKAHLNLHINSLELGDSAVYFCASSQVQGYYGYTFGSGTRLTVV.

V and J are TRBV20-1 and TRBJ2-1; unclear D gene. The CDR3 extends over 16 amino acids. The V end lost 1 base, the J end lost 0 bases, and 13 bases lay between the germline ends. Germline V lookup: CDR1 DFQATT, CDR2 SNEGSKA (reference sequence). CDR3 loop: CSARGFGSSSYNEQFF. CDR3 sequence (DNA): TGCAGTGCTAGAGGGTTTGGCTCCAGCTCCTACAATGAGCAGTTCTTC.

CDR3 protein: CASGFPDREAFF. In DNA, the CDR3 is TGTGCTAGTGGTTTCCCGGACAGGGAAGCTTTCTTT. The chain has TRBV12-5 and TRBJ1-1, with TRBD1 identical over 7 bases. J lost 8 bases, V lost 3 bases, and 3 bases had no gene match. This CDR3 comprises 12 residues. From germline, CDR1 is LGHNT and CDR2 FRNRAP.

The rearrangement uses TRBV5-1 and TRBJ2-3; TRBD2 matches 12 bases. The CDR3 covers 16 residues. J gave up 5 bases and V 4 bases, and 8 bases lay outside the gene matches. Germline-derived CDR1 and CDR2 are SGHRS and YFSETQ. In nucleotides, the CDR3 is TGCGCCAGCAGCCAAACTAGCGGGAGGATGGGAGATACGCAGTATTTT. It specifies CASSQTSGRMGDTQYF. The full variable domain, in which reference TRBV5-1 and TRBJ2-3 provide the parts outside the CDR3, is KAGVTQTPRYLIKTRGQQVTLSCSPISGHRSVSWYQQTPGQGLQFLFEYFSETQRNKGNFPGRFSGRQFSNSRSEMNVSTLELGDSALYLCASSQTSGRMGDTQYFGPGTRLTVL.

The rearrangement uses TRBV7-2 and TRBJ2-1; either TRBD1 or TRBD2 may fit D (6 bases each). Trimming removed 4 bases at V and 4 bases at J, with 14 bases between. CDR3 size: 15 residues. Germline loops: CDR1 SGHTA, CDR2 FQGNSA. The DNA of the CDR3 is TGTGCCAGCAGCTCGTTAAGGGGGACTTACAATGAGCAGTTCTTC. It codes for CASSSLRGTYNEQFF.

The V call is TRBV7-2, the J call TRBJ1-1; D is undetermined. V lost 2 bases and J 7 bases, leaving 14 bases between the germline ends. CDR3 length: 14 residues. The germline V gene has CDR1 SGHTA and CDR2 FQGNSA. The CDR3 loop reads CASSLRSSGGEAFF. DNA of the CDR3: TGTGCCAGCAGCTTACGTAGTAGTGGTGGTGAAGCTTTCTTT. Combining the CDR3 with reference TRBV7-2 and TRBJ1-1 gives the whole variable domain GAGVSQSPSNKVTEKGKDVELRCDPISGHTALYWYRQSLGQGLEFLIYFQGNSAPDKSGLPSDRFSAERTGGSVSTLTIQRTQQEDSAVYLCASSLRSSGGEAFFGQGTRLTVV.

The rearrangement joins TRBV7-2 to TRBJ2-5; 11 nucleotides line up with TRBD2. The J call is in doubt because the DNA end fits TRBJ2-7 better. The CDR3 contains 15 residues. Germline-derived CDR1 and CDR2 are SGHTA and FQGNSA. The CDR3 DNA sequence: TGTGCCAGCAGCGTGTCCGGGACTAGCGGTTACGAGCAGTACTTC. It translates to CASSVSGTSGYEQYF.

V gene TRBV18 combines with J gene TRBJ2-5, with unresolved D. Per germline, CDR1 KGHSH and CDR2 LQKENI. V gave up 3 bases and J gave up 0 bases, with 8 bases separating them. CDR3 length equals 14 residues. CDR3 nucleotides: TGTGCCAGCTCACCGTTACCGAACCAAGAGACCCAGTACTTC. It is translated as CASSPLPNQETQYF.

The chain couples TRBV15 to TRBJ1-1; D gene uncertain. Trimming took off 1 base at V and 0 bases at J, with 6 bases between the two ends. The CDR3 covers 14 residues. Germline lookup yields CDR1 LNHNV and CDR2 YYDKDF (reference sequence). CDR3 sequence: CATSRVEMNTEAFF. The DNA of the CDR3 is TGTGCCACCAGCAGAGTTGAGATGAACACTGAAGCTTTCTTT.

This clonotype was observed at least ten times. The chain joins TRBV5-1 to TRBJ1-1, with D tentatively TRBD1 (5 bases). The V gene's germline CDR1 is SGHRS and CDR2 YFSETQ. V lost 3 bases, J lost 1 base, and 10 bases lay in between. This CDR3 has 14 residues. The CDR3 DNA follows: TGCGCCAGCAGCTGGGGAGGGGAGAACACTGAAGCTTTCTTT. This sequence encodes CASSWGGENTEAFF.

The rearrangement uses TRBV6-2 or TRBV6-3 and TRBJ2-7, with unresolved D. The germline gives CDR1 MNHEY, CDR2 SVGEGT. This CDR3 has 12 amino acids. Trimming took 7 bases from V and 1 from J, leaving 8 bases between them. The CDR3 loop is CASKKPSYEQYV. CDR3 DNA sequence: TGTGCCAGCAAAAAGCCGTCCTACGAGCAGTACGTC.

The V call is TRBV12-3 or TRBV12-4, the J call TRBJ2-5; TRBD1 agrees at 7 bases. CDR3 length: 13 amino acids. V shed 7 bases and J 6 bases; nucleotides not matched to a gene: 8. CDR3 loop: CASTTTGIKTQYF. The CDR3 coding sequence is TGTGCCAGCACCACGACAGGGATAAAGACCCAGTACTTC.

This clonotype was observed a handful of times. J is TRBJ2-1 and V is TRBV20-1, with 10 bases lining up with TRBD1. From germline, CDR1 is DFQATT and CDR2 SNEGSKA (reference sequence). This CDR3 region has 15 residues. Trimming took 5 bases from V and 4 from J; bases not matched to a gene: 8. CDR3 sequence reads: CSAPPRTGGYNEQFF. CDR3 nucleotide sequence: TGCAGTGCTCCGCCAAGGACAGGGGGGTACAATGAGCAGTTCTTC.

This clonotype was counted only a few times. The V and J genes are TRBV28 and TRBJ2-3; no reliable D call. Trimming pared 4 bases from V and 4 bases from J, leaving 6 bases between. CDR1 and CDR2 from the germline V gene are MDHEN and SYDVKM. The CDR3 extends over 12 amino acids. The CDR3 protein is CASSSASDTQYF. The DNA of the CDR3 is TGTGCCAGCAGTTCGGCATCAGATACGCAGTATTTT. Using reference TRBV28 and TRBJ2-3 for the parts outside the CDR3, the full variable domain is DVKVTQSSRYLVKRTGEKVFLECVQDMDHENMFWYRQDPGLGLRLIYFSYDVKMKEKGDIPEGYSVSREKKERFSLILESASTNQTSMYLCASSSASDTQYFGPGTRLTVL.